A single sample gave rise to the 23 T cell receptor beta chains below, sequenced in a study of T cells in Graves' hyperthyroidism and ophthalmopathy. Amplification targeted TCR beta CDR3 regions from RNA transcripts. TCR CDR3 regions were first amplified by RT-PCR with HTBI primers. TCRdb redid the calling of the multiplex PCR reads with MiXCR, one entry per CDR3 protein. The table shows a few hundred thousand distinct CDR3 sequences, with around 14% occurring only once. Sequencing was carried out using blood. These receptors were taken from a woman aged 30 to 39 with Graves' hyperthyroidism.

There are a few counts of this clonotype. The chain links TRBV5-8 to TRBJ2-2; D is perhaps TRBD2 (5 bases). Germline CDR1 and CDR2: SGHTS and YDEGEE. V gave up 7 bases and J gave up 1 base, with 8 bases separating them. CDR3 size: 13 residues. The CDR3 here is CASERRNTGELFF. CDR3 bases: TGTGCCAGCGAGCGGAGGAACACCGGGGAGCTGTTTTTT.

J is TRBJ2-7 and V is TRBV10-2; 9 bases match TRBD1. The CDR3 is 15 amino acids. V lost 3 bases, J lost 2 bases, and 5 bases stayed unmatched. Germline values: CDR1 WSHSY, CDR2 SAAADI. In DNA, the CDR3 is TGCGCCAGCAGTGACAAGGACAGGGGAGCCTACGAGCAGTACTTC. It translates to CASSDKDRGAYEQYF.

V gene TRBV13 combines with J gene TRBJ2-7; TRBD2 agrees at 10 bases. Trimming removed 0 bases from V and 4 bases from J; junction bases left unmatched: 6. This CDR3 is built from 16 residues. Germline CDR1 and CDR2: PRHDT and FYEKMQ (reference sequence). The CDR3 spells CASSLGTSGLGYEQYF. CDR3 DNA sequence: TGTGCCAGCAGCTTAGGGACTAGCGGGTTGGGGTACGAGCAGTACTTC.

This clonotype was picked up a small number of times. This chain links TRBV28 with TRBJ2-2; 7 bases align to TRBD1. Germline V lookup: CDR1 MDHEN, CDR2 SYDVKM. There are 14 residues in the CDR3. Trimming at V came to 4 bases and at J to 4 bases, leaving 3 bases not matched to a gene. The CDR3 region has the DNA TGTGCCAGCAGTTGGGACAGACGCACCGGGGAGCTGTTTTTT. This codes for CASSWDRRTGELFF.

The chain recombines TRBV20-1 with TRBJ1-5; D is undetermined. V dropped 3 bases and J dropped 0 bases, with 15 bases sitting between them. Germline loops: CDR1 DFQATT, CDR2 SNEGSKA (reference sequence). CDR3 length equals 16 residues. As DNA, the CDR3 is TGCAGTGCTAGGTCCCCGGGTGGGTTTAGCAATCAGCCCCAGCATTTT. Translated: CSARSPGGFSNQPQHF.

This clonotype was recorded at least ten times. This sequence joins TRBV27 and TRBJ2-7; D gene uncertain. The length of the CDR3 is 12 residues. CDR1 is MNHEY, CDR2 SMNVEV, per germline (reference sequence). Trimming removed 8 bases at V and 4 bases at J, with 12 bases between. CDR3 coding DNA: TGTGCCAGCTGCCACATTCCTTACGAGCAGTACTTC. Its protein product is CASCHIPYEQYF.

At least ten counts were recorded for this clonotype. The chain joins TRBV5-1 to TRBJ2-7, with a possible D match to TRBD2 (6 bases). V was shortened by 4 bases and J by 3 bases, with 20 bases between the two germline ends. The CDR3 runs 16 residues. Germline V gene data show CDR1 as SGHRS and CDR2 as YFSETQ. The CDR3 region is CASSTTNPAGNYEQYF. In nucleotides, the CDR3 is TGCGCCAGCAGCACCACCAACCCAGCGGGCAACTACGAGCAGTACTTC.

The genes are TRBV6-2 or TRBV6-3 and TRBJ1-3; 9 bases agree with TRBD1. CDR3 length equals 14 residues. With V trimmed by 6 bases and J by 5 bases, 5 bases remained unmatched. The germline V gene has CDR1 MNHEY and CDR2 SVGEGT. CDR3 in amino acids: CASSLDRGRNTIYF. CDR3 bases: TGTGCCAGCAGCCTGGACAGGGGTCGAAACACCATATATTTT.

In its sample, this clonotype was seen a few times. This CDR3 reads CASSPGWTGGTDTQYF. CDR3 nucleotides: TGTGCCAGCAGCCCGGGCTGGACAGGGGGCACAGATACGCAGTATTTT. V is TRBV5-5 and J is TRBJ2-3, with TRBD1 matching 9 bases. The CDR3 has 16 amino acids. The germline gives CDR1 SGHKS, CDR2 YYEKEE (reference sequence). V lost 4 bases to trimming and J lost 1 base; unmatched junction nucleotides: 7.

This clonotype was counted only a few times. The chain is built from TRBV20-1 and TRBJ2-7; 14 bases map to TRBD2. Trimming took 2 bases from V and 0 from J; bases not matched to a gene: 18. Per germline, CDR1 DFQATT and CDR2 SNEGSKA (reference sequence). CDR3 length equals 21 residues. CDR3 sequence: CSARYAGYGSGTSGSSYEQYF. CDR3 DNA sequence: TGCAGTGCTAGATACGCGGGGTATGGGTCCGGGACTAGCGGGAGCTCCTACGAGCAGTACTTC.

This clonotype was observed a handful of times. A much more abundant neighbour one base away suggests this may be a read error. This is likely a read error, given that the CDR3 carries no conserved phenylalanine or tryptophan at its end. V gene TRBV7-6 combines with J gene TRBJ2-7; D call uncertain. Trimming left V 1 base short and J 4 bases short, with 11 bases between. The V gene's germline CDR1 is SGHVS and CDR2 FNYEAQ. This CDR3 comprises 14 residues. This CDR3 is CASSLEPTVYEQYL. DNA for the CDR3: TGTGCCAGCAGCTTAGAGCCCACCGTTTACGAGCAGTACCTC.

The CDR3 sequence: CASSPPPQALETSGSLYEQYF. The CDR3 nucleotides read TGTGCCAGCTCTCCCCCCCCCCAGGCTCTAGAGACTAGCGGGAGTCTCTACGAGCAGTACTTC. The chain carries TRBV7-3 and TRBJ2-7, with TRBD2 matching over 12 bases. This CDR3 has 21 amino acids. The germline V gene has CDR1 SGHTA and CDR2 FQGTGA. The V and J ends lost 8 bases and 3 bases, in that order; junction bases with no gene match: 26.

This clonotype was counted many times. This chain connects TRBV5-1 to TRBJ1-1; possible D gene TRBD1, 6 bases. CDR1 is SGHRS, CDR2 YFSETQ, per germline. The CDR3 extends over 16 amino acids. The V end lost 3 bases, the J end lost 0 bases, and 15 bases lay between the germline ends. CDR3 loop: CASSSRTAEMNTEAFF. CDR3 bases: TGCGCCAGCAGCTCCCGGACAGCGGAAATGAACACTGAAGCTTTCTTT. Full variable domain (missing parts from reference TRBV5-1 and TRBJ1-1): KAGVTQTPRYLIKTRGQQVTLSCSPISGHRSVSWYQQTPGQGLQFLFEYFSETQRNKGNFPGRFSGRQFSNSRSEMNVSTLELGDSALYLCASSSRTAEMNTEAFFGQGTRLTVV.

Ten or more counts support this clonotype. V is TRBV7-3 and J is TRBJ2-3; D perhaps matches TRBD1 (6 bases). CDR3 size: 16 residues. The germline V gene has CDR1 SGHTA and CDR2 FQGTGA. V dropped 1 base and J dropped 3 bases, with 14 bases sitting between them. The CDR3: CASSLNGQGTTDTQYF. As DNA, the CDR3 is TGTGCCAGCAGCTTAAATGGTCAGGGGACAACAGATACGCAGTATTTT.

This clonotype came up many times. V usage is TRBV7-2 and J usage is TRBJ2-1; D not resolved. V was trimmed by 2 bases and J by 12 bases, leaving 17 bases between them. Germline V gives CDR1 SGHTA, CDR2 FQGNSA. The CDR3 spans 14 residues. The CDR3 DNA reads as TGTGCCAGCAGCTTAAGGGCACCTATAGGTTCGCAGTTCTTC. Protein product: CASSLRAPIGSQFF.

This clonotype occurred many times. This rearrangement joins TRBV18 to TRBJ2-7; TRBD2 matches at 7 bases. The J segment lost 0 bases and the V segment lost 4 bases, leaving 0 bases of the junction unmatched. Germline CDR1 KGHSH, CDR2 LQKENI. The CDR3 has 13 residues. CDR3 sequence reads: CASSQRDSYEQYF. The CDR3 DNA reads TGTGCCAGCTCACAGCGGGACTCCTACGAGCAGTACTTC.

Many counts were recorded for this clonotype. The V gene is TRBV27, the J gene TRBJ1-2; D ambiguous. Germline loops: CDR1 MNHEY, CDR2 SMNVEV (reference sequence). The CDR3 totals 14 residues. Deletions cut 0 bases from V and 2 bases from J, with 7 bases between. Here the CDR3 DNA reads TGTGCCAGCAGTTTATCGACGAAAAACTATGGCTACACCTTC. Amino acid sequence: CASSLSTKNYGYTF.

The DNA of the CDR3 is TGTGCCAGCTCATCTTTGGGCAACTATGGCTACACCTTC. Encoded protein: CASSSLGNYGYTF. V gene TRBV18 combines with J gene TRBJ1-2; no reliable D call. Trimming cost V 5 bases and J 2 bases, with 9 bases left between them. Germline V gives CDR1 KGHSH, CDR2 LQKENI. This CDR3 has 13 residues.

This clonotype was picked up many times. The chain is built from TRBV18 and TRBJ2-3, with D maybe TRBD2 (6 bases). Germline CDR1 reads KGHSH; CDR2 reads LQKENI. The ends were cut back, 5 bases at V and 2 bases at J, with 11 bases in the middle. The CDR3 covers 14 residues. The CDR3 protein is CASSTRGLTDTQYF. The CDR3 coding sequence is TGTGCCAGCTCAACGAGGGGACTCACAGATACGCAGTATTTT.

The chain employs TRBV5-6 and TRBJ1-1; tentative D call: TRBD1 (5 bases). The V gene lost 4 bases and the J gene lost 11 bases, with 15 bases spanning the gap. Germline V CDR1 and CDR2: SGHDT, YYEEEE. The CDR3 is 12 amino acids. The CDR3 region is CASSPFEGTAFF. CDR3 coding DNA: TGTGCCAGCAGCCCCTTTGAGGGGACCGCTTTCTTT.

The sample holds many counts of this clonotype. V gene TRBV12-3 or TRBV12-4 combines with J gene TRBJ2-1, with 13 bases aligning to TRBD2. The CDR3 sequence is 15 residues long. V lost 7 bases to trimming and J lost 8 bases; unmatched junction nucleotides: 8. The CDR3 nucleotides read TGTGCCAGCACGTGGACTAGCGGGAGTTCGGATGAGCAGTTCTTC. Its protein is CASTWTSGSSDEQFF.

Ten or more counts support this clonotype. This chain joins TRBV6-1 and TRBJ1-1, with D perhaps matching TRBD1 (5 bases). Trimming removed 6 bases at V and 1 base at J, with 9 bases between. Germline V gene data show CDR1 as MNHNS and CDR2 as SASEGT. CDR3 length: 13 amino acids. CDR3 loop: CASRDIENTEAFF. The DNA for the CDR3 is TGTGCCAGCAGGGACATTGAGAACACTGAAGCTTTCTTT.

This clonotype was observed at least ten times. The CDR3 nucleotides are TGTGCCTGGAGTTCAGGCAGCTCAGGGGGCAATCAGCCCCAGCATTTT. Protein sequence: CAWSSGSSGGNQPQHF. The V call is TRBV30, the J call TRBJ1-5; maybe TRBD1 (6 bases). This CDR3 is 16 amino acids long. Trimming stripped 2 bases from V and 2 bases from J, with 16 bases between. Germline CDR1 is GTSNPN and CDR2 is SVGIG (reference sequence). Filled out from reference TRBV30 and TRBJ1-5, the complete variable domain reads SQTIHQWPATLVQPVGSPLSLECTVEGTSNPNLYWYRQAAGRGLQLLFYSVGIGQISSEVPQNLSASRPQDRQFILSSKKLLLSDSGFYLCAWSSGSSGGNQPQHFGDGTRLSIL.